This paragraph reports one T cell receptor (beta chain). Its cognate antigen is unknown. Measured with immunoSEQ multiplex PCR; TCRdb has only the in-frame clones, and not every one. The data contain around 370,000 clones, 90% to 95% of them singletons. The sample comes from a study of Ad26.COV2.S vaccination and SARS-CoV-2 variants. The V gene's germline CDR1 is MNHEY and CDR2 SVGAGI. The CDR3 has 13 residues. V was trimmed by 6 bases and J by 6 bases, leaving 14 bases between them. General study points: Analytic work on TCR breadth and depth might have understated the full extent of total T cell responses. It was vaccine recipients, not placebo recipients, who had the higher spike-specific TCR breadth. Reports say spike-specific CD8+ and CD4+ T cell responses covered substantial breadth after vaccination. Similar non-spike TCR breadth was observed in recipients of vaccine and of placebo.

This TCR derives from a human donor who had recovered from COVID-19. V and J are TRBV6-5 and TRBJ1-2, with D perhaps TRBD1 (6 bases). This specimen consisted of peripheral blood, obtained after recovery from COVID-19. This CDR3 reads CASSQTGRNGYTF. The DNA of the CDR3 is TGTGCCAGCAGCCAAACAGGGAGGAATGGCTACACCTTC.